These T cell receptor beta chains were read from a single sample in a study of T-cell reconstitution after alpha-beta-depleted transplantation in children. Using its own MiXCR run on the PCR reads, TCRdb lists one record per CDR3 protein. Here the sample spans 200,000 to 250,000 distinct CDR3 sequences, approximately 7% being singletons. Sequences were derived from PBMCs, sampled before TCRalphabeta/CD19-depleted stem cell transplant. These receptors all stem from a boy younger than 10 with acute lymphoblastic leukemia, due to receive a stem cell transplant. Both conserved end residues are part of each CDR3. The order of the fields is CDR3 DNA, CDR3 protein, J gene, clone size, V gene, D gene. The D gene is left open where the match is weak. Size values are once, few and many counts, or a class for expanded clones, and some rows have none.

CDR3 DNA: TGTGCCAGCCTACCTTACCGGGACATGCAGTTCTTC; CDR3 protein: CASLPYRDMQFF; J gene: TRBJ2-1; clone size: .; V gene: TRBV2; D gene: .
CDR3 DNA: TGTGCTAGCCAATCGGCCGACAGGCAAGAGACCCAGTACTTC; CDR3 protein: CASQSADRQETQYF; J gene: TRBJ2-5; clone size: .; V gene: TRBV7-7; D gene: .
CDR3 DNA: TGCAGTGCTACCGGACAGGGAGCCTATGGCTACACCTTC; CDR3 protein: CSATGQGAYGYTF; J gene: TRBJ1-2; clone size: .; V gene: TRBV20-1; D gene: TRBD1
CDR3 DNA: TGCAGTGCTAGGGGACTAGCGGGAGGTGCTCGACGCCGCTTCTTC; CDR3 protein: CSARGLAGGARRRFF; J gene: TRBJ2-1; clone size: many; V gene: TRBV20-1; D gene: TRBD2
CDR3 DNA: TGTGCCAGCAGCCCAACCCCCTCGACAGGGTGGTTGTACGAGCAGTACTTC; CDR3 protein: CASSPTPSTGWLYEQYF; J gene: TRBJ2-7; clone size: many; V gene: TRBV3-1; D gene: TRBD1
CDR3 DNA: TGTGCCAGCAGCCCCGGACAGAGACAAGAGACCCAGTACTTC; CDR3 protein: CASSPGQRQETQYF; J gene: TRBJ2-5; clone size: many; V gene: TRBV13; D gene: .
CDR3 DNA: TGTGCCAGCAGCCGCGGACTAGCGGCAGATACGCAGTATTTT; CDR3 protein: CASSRGLAADTQYF; J gene: TRBJ2-3; clone size: .; V gene: TRBV6-1; D gene: TRBD2
CDR3 DNA: TGTGCCACCCGGAGGAAGAACACCGGGGAGCTGTTTTTT; CDR3 protein: CATRRKNTGELFF; J gene: TRBJ2-2; clone size: .; V gene: TRBV7-3; D gene: .
CDR3 DNA: TGTGCCAGCATGGAAGCTTTCTTT; CDR3 protein: CASMEAFF; J gene: TRBJ1-1; clone size: many; V gene: TRBV2; D gene: .
CDR3 DNA: TGCAGTGCTAGCACAGTGTCCTCCACAGATACGCAGTATTTT; CDR3 protein: CSASTVSSTDTQYF; J gene: TRBJ2-3; clone size: many; V gene: TRBV20-1; D gene: .
CDR3 DNA: TGCAGCGTTGTTGGTGGGGCAGATACGCAGTATTTT; CDR3 protein: CSVVGGADTQYF; J gene: TRBJ2-3; clone size: many; V gene: TRBV29-1; D gene: .
CDR3 DNA: TGCGCCAGCAGCTTGGATCCCGGGACAGGGAATGGCTACACCTTC; CDR3 protein: CASSLDPGTGNGYTF; J gene: TRBJ1-2; clone size: .; V gene: TRBV5-1; D gene: TRBD1
CDR3 DNA: TGTGCCAGCAGCTTACCTCCAGGGGCGGGCACTGAAGCTTTCTTT; CDR3 protein: CASSLPPGAGTEAFF; J gene: TRBJ1-1; clone size: many; V gene: TRBV7-9; D gene: .
CDR3 DNA: TGTGCCAGCAGTTTACAGGGGCGGGGGGCTCCCTACGAGCAGTACTTC; CDR3 protein: CASSLQGRGAPYEQYF; J gene: TRBJ2-7; clone size: many; V gene: TRBV28; D gene: TRBD2
CDR3 DNA: TGCGCCAGCGGCACAGGAAACACCGGGGAGCTGTTTTTT; CDR3 protein: CASGTGNTGELFF; J gene: TRBJ2-2; clone size: many; V gene: TRBV5-1; D gene: .
CDR3 DNA: TGTGCCAGCAGATTTTACAGGGTTGTAGCTTTCTTT; CDR3 protein: CASRFYRVVAFF; J gene: TRBJ1-1; clone size: many; V gene: TRBV28; D gene: .
CDR3 DNA: TGTGCCAGCAGCCCCTGGACAGGGGGCAATGAGCAGTTCTTC; CDR3 protein: CASSPWTGGNEQFF; J gene: TRBJ2-1; clone size: few; V gene: TRBV7-2; D gene: TRBD1